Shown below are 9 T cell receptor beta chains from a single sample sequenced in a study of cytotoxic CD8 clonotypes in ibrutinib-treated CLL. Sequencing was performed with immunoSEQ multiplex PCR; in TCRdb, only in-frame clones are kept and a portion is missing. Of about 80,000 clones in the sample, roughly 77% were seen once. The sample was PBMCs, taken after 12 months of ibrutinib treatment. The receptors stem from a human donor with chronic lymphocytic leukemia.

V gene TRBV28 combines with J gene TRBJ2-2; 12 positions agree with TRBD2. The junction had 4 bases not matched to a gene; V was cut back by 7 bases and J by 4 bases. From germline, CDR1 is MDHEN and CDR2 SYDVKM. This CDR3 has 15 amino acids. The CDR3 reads CASTPSGGGTGELFF. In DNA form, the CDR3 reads TGTGCCAGCACCCCTAGCGGGGGGGGCACCGGGGAGCTGTTTTTT.

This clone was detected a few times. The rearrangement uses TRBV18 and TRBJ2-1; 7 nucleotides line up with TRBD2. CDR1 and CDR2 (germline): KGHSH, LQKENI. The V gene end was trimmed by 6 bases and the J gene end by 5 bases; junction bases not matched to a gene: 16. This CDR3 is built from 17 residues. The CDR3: CASSPRGGGVIHNEQFF. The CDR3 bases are TGTGCCAGCTCCCCCCGTGGCGGGGGAGTTATCCACAATGAGCAGTTCTTC.

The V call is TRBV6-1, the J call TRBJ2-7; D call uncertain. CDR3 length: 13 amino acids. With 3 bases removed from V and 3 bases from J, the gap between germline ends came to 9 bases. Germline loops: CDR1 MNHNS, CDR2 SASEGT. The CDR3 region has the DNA TGTGCCAGCAGTGAGAACACCTACTACGAGCAGTACTTC. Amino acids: CASSENTYYEQYF.

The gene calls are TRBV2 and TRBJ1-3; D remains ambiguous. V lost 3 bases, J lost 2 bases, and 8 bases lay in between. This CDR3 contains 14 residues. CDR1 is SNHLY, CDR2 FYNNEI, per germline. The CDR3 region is CASSDQGPGNTIYF. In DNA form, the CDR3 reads TGTGCCAGCAGTGACCAAGGTCCTGGAAACACCATATATTTT.

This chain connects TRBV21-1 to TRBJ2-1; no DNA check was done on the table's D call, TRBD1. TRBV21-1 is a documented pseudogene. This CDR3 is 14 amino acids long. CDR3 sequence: CASNQRDRANEQFF. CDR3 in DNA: TGTGCCAGCAACCAACGGGACAGGGCCAATGAGCAGTTCTTC.

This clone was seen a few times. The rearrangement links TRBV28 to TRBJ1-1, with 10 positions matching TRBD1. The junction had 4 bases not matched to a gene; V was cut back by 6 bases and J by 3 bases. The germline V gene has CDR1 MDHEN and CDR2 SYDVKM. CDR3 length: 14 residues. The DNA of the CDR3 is TGTGCCAGCAGCCGGGGACAGGGGTACACTGAAGCTTTCTTT. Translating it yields CASSRGQGYTEAFF.

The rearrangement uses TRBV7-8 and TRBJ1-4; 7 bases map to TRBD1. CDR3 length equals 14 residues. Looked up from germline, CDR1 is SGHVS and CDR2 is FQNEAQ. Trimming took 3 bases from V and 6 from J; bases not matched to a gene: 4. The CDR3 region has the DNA TGTGCCAGCAGCTTGGGGACAGTATATGAAAAACTGTTTTTT. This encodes CASSLGTVYEKLFF.

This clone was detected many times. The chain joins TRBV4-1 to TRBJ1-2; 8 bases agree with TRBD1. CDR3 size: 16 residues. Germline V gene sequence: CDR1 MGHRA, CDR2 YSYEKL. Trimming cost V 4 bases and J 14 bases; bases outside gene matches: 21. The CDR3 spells CASSPLGRLKPRGQTF. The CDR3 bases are TGCGCCAGCAGCCCTCTGGGTCGCCTCAAGCCCAGGGGGCAAACCTTC.

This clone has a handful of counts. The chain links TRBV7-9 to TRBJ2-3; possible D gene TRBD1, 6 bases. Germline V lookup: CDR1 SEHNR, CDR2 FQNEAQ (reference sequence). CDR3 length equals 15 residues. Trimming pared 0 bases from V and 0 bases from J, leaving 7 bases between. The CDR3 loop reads CASSLARGSTDTQYF. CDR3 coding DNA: TGTGCCAGCAGCTTAGCGAGGGGGAGCACAGATACGCAGTATTTT.